This record concerns one T cell receptor (beta chain) sequence. Antigen: not known. Germline and junction disagree at one end, which may indicate a read error. The authors made TCR beta cDNA from approximately 500 ng total RNA with a constant-region primer. Nested multiplex PCR, run for three rounds with slightly modified ARM-PCR, yielded TCR beta libraries. The first two PCR rounds used TRBV1-TRBV30 primers with a Cbeta primer, roughly 10 cycles each. TCRdb reprocessed the multiplex PCR reads with MiXCR, giving one entry per CDR3 protein. The sample includes 90,000 to 110,000 distinct CDR3 sequences, around 80% of them seen just once. This CDR3 has 16 residues. Germline V lookup: CDR1 MNHEY, CDR2 SVGEGT. For each extraction, RNA and DNA were obtained together from approximately 20-30 mg of unsorted bulk tissue. Tumor regions sampled: superior, inferior, left, right poles, and centre. These data originate in a study of tumor-infiltrating lymphocytes in primary liver carcinoma. General observations from the study: Appearing in all five tumor regions was true of only about 8-24% of top clones. Pairs of tumor regions overlapped more than tumor-adjacent and tumor-blood pairs did. Tumors had a significantly higher top-250-clone fraction than blood (p = 0.039).

This sequence originates from a man in his forties with primary liver carcinoma and hepatitis B virus infection. Input material: liver tumor tissue from sampling region 3. Subset reported: tumor region T3, left-lateral pole. The chain joins TRBV6-2 or TRBV6-3 to TRBJ2-3; a possible D gene is TRBD1 (6 bases). In DNA form, the CDR3 reads TGTGTCAGCAGCCCTCGACACACGGCGACAGGACTTACGCAGTATTTT. Its translation is CVSSPRHTATGLTQYF.